Shown below are 12 T cell receptor beta chains from a single sample sequenced in a study of T cells expressing NK-cell markers. TCRdb re-called the 5' RACE reads and gives one entry per CDR3 protein, without DNA. Its table records over 200,000 distinct CDR3 sequences. Material: blood T cells: a sorted CD56 or NKG2C T cell subset, CD4+ or CD8+ T cells, or bulk PBMC T cells (not recorded which). All receptors come from a man between 18 and 29 years old in good health.

This chain links TRBV5-6 with TRBJ2-7; TCRdb names TRBD2, which stays unverified in the absence of DNA. The length of the CDR3 is 12 residues. Per the germline V gene, CDR1 is SGHDT and CDR2 is YYEEEE. This CDR3 is CASSFYDGREYF.

The chain combines TRBV20-1 with TRBJ2-2. This CDR3 contains 16 residues. Looked up from germline, CDR1 is DFQATT and CDR2 is SNEGSKA (reference sequence). This chain's CDR3 is CSARDVGIMNTGELFF.

The chain uses TRBV5-1 and TRBJ2-1; TCRdb lists TRBD2, though no DNA is available to test this call. Germline V CDR1 and CDR2: SGHRS, YFSETQ. The CDR3 sequence is 15 residues long. The CDR3 spells CASSATSGLYNEQFF.

The chain uses TRBV29-1 and TRBJ1-3; TCRdb calls TRBD1, which cannot be checked without DNA. CDR1 is SQVTM and CDR2 is ANQGSEA in the germline V gene. CDR3 length: 14 amino acids. Here the CDR3 reads CSGLNRDRGNTIYF.

The chain joins TRBV20-1 to TRBJ1-5; TCRdb picks TRBD1, but there is no DNA to check that call. Germline CDR1 is DFQATT and CDR2 is SNEGSKA (reference sequence). The CDR3 covers 15 residues. The chain's CDR3 is CSAWTASFNNQPQHF.

The V gene is TRBV29-1, the J gene TRBJ1-2; the TRBD1 assignment by TCRdb is unverifiable without DNA. Germline loops: CDR1 SQVTM, CDR2 ANQGSEA. The CDR3 has 15 amino acids. The CDR3 region is CSVALGNQPGYGYTF. The full variable domain, completed using reference TRBV29-1 and TRBJ1-2, is SAVISQKPSRDICQRGTSLTIQCQVDSQVTMMFWYRQQPGQSLTLIATANQGSEATYESGFVIDKFPISRPNLTFSTLTVSNMSPEDSSIYLCSVALGNQPGYGYTFGSGTRLTVV.

The V gene is TRBV5-4, the J gene TRBJ2-3; TCRdb calls TRBD2, which cannot be checked without DNA. CDR1 is SGHNT and CDR2 is YYREEE in the germline V gene (reference sequence). The CDR3 runs 15 residues. CDR3 sequence reads: CASSFGLADTDTQYF.

The chain links TRBV10-3 to TRBJ2-3. CDR3 size: 13 residues. In germline, CDR1 is ENHRY, CDR2 SYGVKD. The CDR3 region is CAISGASTDTQYF.

V is TRBV12-3 or TRBV12-4 and J is TRBJ1-1. The CDR3 has 15 amino acids. The CDR3 protein is CASSGRTGPGTEAFF.

The V gene is TRBV3-1, the J gene TRBJ1-1. Looked up from germline, CDR1 is LGHDT and CDR2 is YNNKEL (reference sequence). This CDR3 is built from 15 residues. The CDR3 loop is CASSQTGARNTEAFF.

V is TRBV30 and J is TRBJ2-1; checking the TCRdb D call of TRBD2 is not possible without DNA. Germline V CDR1 and CDR2: GTSNPN, SVGIG (reference sequence). This CDR3 region has 18 residues. CDR3 in amino acids: CAWRHPGLGGADSREQFF.

The chain's CDR3 is CASSLGGAGELFF. The chain uses TRBV11-2 and TRBJ2-2; TCRdb designates TRBD1, a call that cannot be tested without DNA. The CDR3 runs 13 residues. Germline V gives CDR1 SGHAT, CDR2 FQNNGV.